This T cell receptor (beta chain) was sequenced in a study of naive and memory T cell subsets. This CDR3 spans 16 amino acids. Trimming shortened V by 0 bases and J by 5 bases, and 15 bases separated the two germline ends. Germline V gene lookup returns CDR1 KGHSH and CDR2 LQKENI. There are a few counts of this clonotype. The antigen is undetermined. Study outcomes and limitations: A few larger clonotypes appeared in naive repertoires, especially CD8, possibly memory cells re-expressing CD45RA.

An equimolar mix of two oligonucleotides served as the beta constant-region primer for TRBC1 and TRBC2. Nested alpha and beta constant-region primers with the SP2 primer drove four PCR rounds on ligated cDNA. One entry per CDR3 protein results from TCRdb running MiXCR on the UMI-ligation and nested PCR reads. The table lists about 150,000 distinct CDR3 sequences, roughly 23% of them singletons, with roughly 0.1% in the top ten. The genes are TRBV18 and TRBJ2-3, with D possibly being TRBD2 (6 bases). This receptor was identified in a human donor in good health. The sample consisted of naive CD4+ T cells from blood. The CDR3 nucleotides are TGTGCCAGCTCACCACCTCTAGCGCTCCGGGGAGATACGCAGTATTTT. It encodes CASSPPLALRGDTQYF.